What follows are 5 T cell receptor beta chains derived from one specimen sequenced in a study of cytomegalovirus exposure and HLA in healthy donors. PCR was performed using 60 Vbeta and 13 Jbeta primers. Profiled with immunoSEQ multiplex PCR; TCRdb holds only in-frame clones, not every one. The data hold some 180,000 clones, with more than 65% observed a single time. Sequenced input: PBMCs. The origin of the receptors is a woman aged 30 to 39 in good health and CMV-seropositive.

This clone has a handful of counts. The rearrangement links TRBV30 to TRBJ1-4; 10 bases line up with TRBD1. After removal of 2 bases from V and 8 bases from J, the junction contained 2 bases not matched to a gene. Germline V gives CDR1 GTSNPN, CDR2 SVGIG (reference sequence). This CDR3 spans 13 amino acids. CDR3 coding DNA: TGTGCCTGGAGTCCGGGACAGGGGGAAAAACTGTTTTTT. It is translated as CAWSPGQGEKLFF.

The J gene is TRBJ2-3, the V gene TRBV15; 7 bases line up with TRBD1. With V trimmed by 1 base and J by 10 bases, 2 bases remained unmatched. CDR1 LNHNV and CDR2 YYDKDF come from the germline V gene (reference sequence). The CDR3 covers 12 residues. Here the CDR3 DNA reads TGTGCCACCAGCAGAGGCGACAGGGCGCAGTATTTT. Its protein product is CATSRGDRAQYF.

V is TRBV7-8 and J is TRBJ1-4, with a weak D call TRBD1 (6 bases). The CDR3 contains 15 residues. Germline V gene data show CDR1 as SGHVS and CDR2 as FQNEAQ. Trimming took 6 bases from V and 2 from J, leaving 13 bases between them. CDR3 region: CASSYTGRTNEKLFF. The CDR3 bases are TGTGCCAGCAGTTACACAGGGCGCACTAATGAAAAACTGTTTTTT.

The chain links TRBV4-3 to TRBJ2-1; 9 bases are shared with TRBD2. Germline V gene sequence: CDR1 LGHNA, CDR2 YSLEER. The CDR3 is 15 residues long. V was clipped by 6 bases and J by 9 bases; unmatched bases: 12. The CDR3 sequence is CASSLESSGGFEQFF. In DNA form, the CDR3 reads TGCGCCAGCAGTCTGGAGAGTAGCGGGGGATTTGAGCAGTTCTTC.

The rearrangement uses TRBV7-2 and TRBJ2-5, with 8 bases identical to TRBD2. Unmatched junction bases numbered 9, after V lost 5 bases and J lost 1 base. This CDR3 region has 16 residues. Germline CDR1 reads SGHTA; CDR2 reads FQGNSA. As DNA, the CDR3 is TGTGCCAGCAGCCCTTTCGAGGCGGGGGGCCAAGAGACCCAGTACTTC. It yields the protein CASSPFEAGGQETQYF.